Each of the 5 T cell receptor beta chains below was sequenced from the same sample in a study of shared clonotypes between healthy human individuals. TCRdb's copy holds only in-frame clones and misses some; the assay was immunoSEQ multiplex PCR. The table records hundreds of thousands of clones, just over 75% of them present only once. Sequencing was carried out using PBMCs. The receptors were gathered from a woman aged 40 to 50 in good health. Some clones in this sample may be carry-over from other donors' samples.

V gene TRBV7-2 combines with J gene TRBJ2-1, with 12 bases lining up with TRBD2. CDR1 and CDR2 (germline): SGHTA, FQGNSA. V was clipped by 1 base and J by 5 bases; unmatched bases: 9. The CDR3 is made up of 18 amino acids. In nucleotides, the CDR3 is TGTGCCAGCAGCTTAGTACTAGCGGGAGGATTGGGCCACAATGAGCAGTTCTTC. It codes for CASSLVLAGGLGHNEQFF.

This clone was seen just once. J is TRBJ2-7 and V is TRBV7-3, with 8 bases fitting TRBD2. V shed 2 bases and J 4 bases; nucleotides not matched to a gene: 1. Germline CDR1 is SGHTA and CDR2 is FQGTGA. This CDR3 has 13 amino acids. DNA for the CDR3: TGTGCCAGCAGCTTATCGGGAGGGTACGAGCAGTACTTC. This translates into CASSLSGGYEQYF.

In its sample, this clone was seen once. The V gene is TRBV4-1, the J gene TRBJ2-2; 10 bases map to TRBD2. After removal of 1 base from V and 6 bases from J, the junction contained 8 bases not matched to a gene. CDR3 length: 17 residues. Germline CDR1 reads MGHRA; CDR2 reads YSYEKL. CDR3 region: CASSQAFASGRSGELFF. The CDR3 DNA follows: TGCGCCAGCAGCCAAGCTTTCGCTAGCGGGAGATCCGGGGAGCTGTTTTTT.

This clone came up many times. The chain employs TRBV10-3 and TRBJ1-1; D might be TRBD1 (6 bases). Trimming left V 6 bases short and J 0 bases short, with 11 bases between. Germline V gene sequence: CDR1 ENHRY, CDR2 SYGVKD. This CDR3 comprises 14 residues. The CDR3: CAISVGHMNTEAFF. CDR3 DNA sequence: TGTGCCATCAGCGTGGGACACATGAACACTGAAGCTTTCTTT.

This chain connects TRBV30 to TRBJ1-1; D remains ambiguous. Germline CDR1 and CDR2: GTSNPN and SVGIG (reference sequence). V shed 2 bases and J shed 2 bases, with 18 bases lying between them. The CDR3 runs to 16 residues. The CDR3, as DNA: TGTGCCTGGAGTCCCAAGGGCGGATCCCCTAACACTGAAGCTTTCTTT. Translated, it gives CAWSPKGGSPNTEAFF.